This T cell receptor beta chain was identified during a study of blood T cell repertoires in COVID-19. Study information: COVID-19 samples, acute and convalescent, were from the United States, Italy and Spain.

Enrollees, about 18 to 90 years old, lived in 24 US areas. How the authors handled the data: Researchers report that nucleated cell counts were estimated from reference gene primer amplification. The method was immunoSEQ multiplex PCR; TCRdb's version includes in-frame clones alone and lacks a portion of them. From that table come the V and J calls and clone size; the DNA was used to work out D and trimming. The sample yields about 230,000 clones, about 91% seen once. The origin of this receptor is a woman aged 35 to 49 with acute COVID-19. Specimen: PBMCs or T cells enriched from blood (not recorded which).

CDR3 DNA sequence: TGCGCCAGCAGTGAGACGGGATGGGCAAATCAGCCCCAGCATTTT. This sequence encodes CASSETGWANQPQHF. The chain joins TRBV10-2 to TRBJ1-5; D is undetermined. Trimming pared 2 bases from V and 4 bases from J, leaving 12 bases between. Looked up from germline, CDR1 is WSHSY and CDR2 is SAAADI. The CDR3 spans 15 residues.